A selection of T cell receptor beta chains follows, all from one sample in a study of neoadjuvant nivolumab and ipilimumab in lung cancer. Generated by immunoSEQ multiplex PCR, the TCRdb table keeps only in-frame clones and is missing some. The sample lists 39,000 or so clones, roughly 87% occurring once. Sequenced here: peripheral blood, sampled before neoadjuvant nivolumab, alone or with ipilimumab. Source of these receptors: an adult with non-small cell lung cancer. CDR3s include the opening cysteine and the closing phenylalanine or tryptophan. Each record gives: V gene, D gene, clone size, J gene, CDR3 DNA, CDR3 protein. A D gene is named only where the DNA matches it firmly. Not all rows give a size; the values are once, few, many and, for expanded clones, a class.

TRBV28	.	.	TRBJ1-2	TGTGCCAGCAGTTACGACAGGAGCGGCTACACCTTC	CASSYDRSGYTF
TRBV18	.	.	TRBJ2-7	TGTGCCAGCTCACGAGGGACACTAAACGAGCAGTACTTC	CASSRGTLNEQYF
TRBV7-6	.	.	TRBJ1-3	TGTGCCAGCAGCCAAGACCAGGGGCAGGGAAACACCATATATTTT	CASSQDQGQGNTIYF
TRBV5-1	.	few	TRBJ1-1	TGCGCCAGCAGCTTGTCCGGAGCCACTGAAGCTTTCTTT	CASSLSGATEAFF
TRBV19	.	.	TRBJ2-1	TGTGCCAGTAGTCCCGTCGGGGGAGGCTCCTACAATGAGCAGTTCTTC	CASSPVGGGSYNEQFF
TRBV7-2	TRBD2	.	TRBJ2-5	TGTGCCAGCAGCTTACCCCCACTAGCGGGAGCCCAAGAGACCCAGTACTTC	CASSLPPLAGAQETQYF
TRBV6-5	TRBD1	once	TRBJ2-7	TGTGCCAGCAGTTACTCAACAGGGGACCCCTACGAGCAGTACTTC	CASSYSTGDPYEQYF
TRBV18	TRBD1	.	TRBJ2-7	TGTGCCAGCTCACCAGAGGGGTACGGGACAGGGATCTCCTACGAGCAGTACTTC	CASSPEGYGTGISYEQYF
TRBV30	.	.	TRBJ1-5	TGTGCCTGGAGTGTTTACGGGGGCAATCAGCCCCAGCATTTT	CAWSVYGGNQPQHF
TRBV5-1	.	few	TRBJ2-5	TGCGCCAGCAGCTTGGACAGGAGGATTAGGCAGTACTTC	CASSLDRRIRQYF
TRBV7-8	TRBD1	.	TRBJ1-1	TGTGCCAGCAGTAAGGACAGGGTGAACACTGAAGCTTTCTTT	CASSKDRVNTEAFF
TRBV7-9	TRBD2	.	TRBJ2-3	TGTGCCAGCAGCTTGACTAGCGTCACAGATACGCAGTATTTT	CASSLTSVTDTQYF
TRBV30	TRBD1	once	TRBJ2-2	TGTGCCTGGAGTGCCAGGGGGATTGGCACCGGGGAGCTGTTTTTT	CAWSARGIGTGELFF
TRBV19	.	.	TRBJ1-5	TGTGCCAGTAGTATCTTAGGCAATCAGCCCCAGCATTTT	CASSILGNQPQHF
TRBV7-3	.	.	TRBJ1-1	TGTGCCAGCAGCGCGACCCGGGACGACACTGAAGCTTTCTTT	CASSATRDDTEAFF
TRBV9	.	.	TRBJ2-5	TGTGCCAGCAGCGTAGGGCAGGGAGGAGAGACCCAGTACTTC	CASSVGQGGETQYF
TRBV5-5	.	.	TRBJ2-5	TGTGCCAGCAGCTTGGGAGTTCCGGAGACCCAGTACTTC	CASSLGVPETQYF
TRBV5-1	TRBD2	.	TRBJ2-2	TGCGCCAGCAGCTTTAGCGGGAGGAACACCGGGGAGCTGTTTTTT	CASSFSGRNTGELFF
TRBV5-1	TRBD2	.	TRBJ2-5	TGCGCCAGCAGTACGCCCAGCGGGAGGATGATAGAGACCCAGTACTTC	CASSTPSGRMIETQYF
TRBV18	.	once	TRBJ2-2	TGTGCCAGCTCACCAATCACAGGTGAAACCGGGGAGCTGTTTTTT	CASSPITGETGELFF
TRBV5-5	.	once	TRBJ2-4	TGTGCCAGCAGTCTGCGCACAGGGGGGGCCCAAAACATTCAGTACTTC	CASSLRTGGAQNIQYF
TRBV14	TRBD2	.	TRBJ2-1	TGTGCCAGCAGCGCCCGCACCAGCGGGAGGGTCAATGAGCAGTTCTTC	CASSARTSGRVNEQFF
TRBV5-6	.	few	TRBJ1-1	TGTGCCAGCAGCTTGATGAACACTGAAGCTTTCTTT	CASSLMNTEAFF
TRBV7-3	.	once	TRBJ2-1	TGTGCCAGCAGCTTACGTTCGGGAGTTTCCTACAATGAGCAGTTCTTC	CASSLRSGVSYNEQFF
TRBV5-3	TRBD1	.	TRBJ2-3	TGTGCCAGAAGCTTGGGAGACCAAGACAGGGAGAAGGCAGATACGCAGTATTTT	CARSLGDQDREKADTQYF
TRBV7-8	TRBD2	.	TRBJ2-5	TGTGCCAGCAGCTTAGGAATGGCGGGAGGGCACGAGACCCAGTACTTC	CASSLGMAGGHETQYF
TRBV6-1	TRBD1	few	TRBJ2-7	TGTGCCAGCAGTGAAGTCGGACAGGGGTCCTACGAGCAGTACTTC	CASSEVGQGSYEQYF
TRBV5-4	TRBD2	.	TRBJ2-7	TGTGCCAGCAGCCCGGGACTAGCGGGAGTCTTAGAGCAGTACTTC	CASSPGLAGVLEQYF
TRBV7-2	TRBD1	.	TRBJ2-2	TGTGCCAGCAGCTTACAGGGGGCGAACACCGGGGAGCTGTTTTTT	CASSLQGANTGELFF
TRBV29-1	.	once	TRBJ1-1	TGCAGCGTTGACGGGAACCCGGAGGGGAGGACTGAAGCTTTCTTT	CSVDGNPEGRTEAFF
TRBV7-2	TRBD1	.	TRBJ2-5	TGTGCCAGCAGCTCGGACAGGGGGCAGACCCAGTACTTC	CASSSDRGQTQYF
TRBV7-3	.	.	TRBJ2-1	TGTGCCAGCAGTCCCGGGAGATCCCGGGGCCTGTTCTTC	CASSPGRSRGLFF